A single sample gave rise to the 32 T cell receptor beta chains below, sequenced in a study of blood T cell repertoires in COVID-19. TCRdb's table, derived via immunoSEQ multiplex PCR, lists solely in-frame clones and lacks some. There are around 200,000 clones in the sample; 80% to 90% occur only once, and around 13% lies in the top ten. Sequencing input: peripheral blood. The receptors were gathered from a woman in her 70s with COVID-19, enrolled during active disease.

J is TRBJ2-5 and V is TRBV6-1, with D perhaps TRBD2 (6 bases). V shed 1 base and J shed 5 bases, with 14 bases lying between them. The CDR3 runs to 15 residues. The germline gives CDR1 MNHNS, CDR2 SASEGT. CDR3 nucleotides: TGTGCCAGCAGTGAAGTGCGGGGCATCGGGGAGACCCAGTACTTC. This gives the protein CASSEVRGIGETQYF.

CDR3 residues: CASSPRPTGSNYGYTF. The CDR3 coding sequence is TGTGCCAGCAGCCCAAGACCCACAGGGTCCAACTATGGCTACACCTTC. The chain combines TRBV9 with TRBJ1-2; D possibly corresponds to TRBD1 (6 bases). The V and J ends lost 4 bases and 2 bases respectively, with 18 bases between them. The CDR3 totals 16 residues. Germline CDR1 is SGDLS and CDR2 is YYNGEE.

J is TRBJ2-5 and V is TRBV28, with D maybe TRBD1 (5 bases). Germline V CDR1 and CDR2: MDHEN, SYDVKM. V was cut by 6 bases and J by 3 bases, with 8 bases left in between. The CDR3 length is 12 residues. Here the CDR3 reads CASSTDKETQYF. The CDR3 bases are TGTGCCAGCAGCACGGACAAAGAGACCCAGTACTTC.

The chain carries TRBV10-3 and TRBJ1-1, with D maybe TRBD1 (6 bases). There are 13 residues in the CDR3. The V end was cut by 6 bases, the J end by 7 bases, with 15 bases between. The germline V gene has CDR1 ENHRY and CDR2 SYGVKD. In nucleotides, the CDR3 is TGTGCCATCAGCCCTCACAGGGAGAGTGAAGCTTTCTTT. Its translation: CAISPHRESEAFF.

The CDR3 DNA follows: TGTGCCTGGAGTGTGCCGGGACACCTCACGGACGAGCAGTACTTC. It codes for CAWSVPGHLTDEQYF. The gene calls are TRBV30 and TRBJ2-7, with D tentatively TRBD1 (6 bases). Germline lookup yields CDR1 GTSNPN and CDR2 SVGIG (reference sequence). V lost 0 bases to trimming and J lost 5 bases, with 17 bases between them. This CDR3 contains 15 residues. The full variable domain, completed using reference TRBV30 and TRBJ2-7, is SQTIHQWPATLVQPVGSPLSLECTVEGTSNPNLYWYRQAAGRGLQLLFYSVGIGQISSEVPQNLSASRPQDRQFILSSKKLLLSDSGFYLCAWSVPGHLTDEQYFGPGTRLTVT.

V and J are TRBV19 and TRBJ2-7; D is unclear. Germline-derived CDR1 and CDR2 are LNHDA and SQIVND (reference sequence). The CDR3 is made up of 11 amino acids. Trimming left V 5 bases short and J 5 bases short, with 7 bases between. As DNA, the CDR3 is TGTGCCAGTAGTTCCACACACGAGCAGTACTTC. It yields the protein CASSSTHEQYF.

The genes are TRBV28 and TRBJ1-2; 7 bases are a match to TRBD1. J gave up 2 bases and V 4 bases, and 7 bases lay outside the gene matches. The CDR3 sequence is 15 residues long. Germline CDR1 and CDR2: MDHEN and SYDVKM. Here the CDR3 reads CASSSTGVTNYGYTF. CDR3 coding DNA: TGTGCCAGCAGTTCTACAGGGGTTACAAACTATGGCTACACCTTC.

The chain couples TRBV10-1 to TRBJ2-1, with 7 bases identical to TRBD2. Germline V gene data show CDR1 as WNHNN and CDR2 as SYGVQD (reference sequence). This CDR3 has 15 residues. V trimming: 6 bases; J trimming: 7 bases; junction bases outside the gene matches: 12. The CDR3 reads CASSPFGGGLNEQFF. The DNA of the CDR3 is TGCGCCAGCAGCCCCTTTGGCGGGGGACTAAATGAGCAGTTCTTC.

The V gene is TRBV19, the J gene TRBJ2-5; 10 bases are a match to TRBD2. The CDR3 loop spans 15 amino acids. Germline CDR1 is LNHDA and CDR2 is SQIVND (reference sequence). The V segment lost 7 bases and the J segment 5 bases; nucleotides outside the gene matches: 10. The DNA for the CDR3 is TGTGCCAGTACCACTCTTCTTAGCGGGAGGGAGACCCAGTACTTC. It codes for CASTTLLSGRETQYF.

V gene TRBV6-5 combines with J gene TRBJ1-3; 8 bases are shared with TRBD1. CDR1 is MNHEY, CDR2 SVGAGI, per germline. The CDR3 is 14 amino acids. With 2 bases clipped from V and 4 bases from J, the junction kept 1 base outside the gene matches. CDR3 bases: TGTGCCAGCAGTTACGGGGACAGGGGAAACACCATATATTTT. It encodes CASSYGDRGNTIYF.

This sequence joins TRBV6-5 and TRBJ2-1; 10 bases line up with TRBD1. J gave up 5 bases and V 0 bases, and 4 bases lay outside the gene matches. The germline gives CDR1 MNHEY, CDR2 SVGAGI. The CDR3 is made up of 16 amino acids. CDR3 amino acids: CASSYSFGTGDNEQFF. DNA for the CDR3: TGTGCCAGCAGTTACTCGTTCGGGACAGGGGACAATGAGCAGTTCTTC.

This sequence joins TRBV29-1 and TRBJ1-5; TRBD1 might be the D (6 bases). This CDR3 region has 14 residues. V was pared by 5 bases and J by 7 bases, with 18 bases between. The V gene's germline CDR1 is SQVTM and CDR2 ANQGSEA. Written as DNA, the CDR3 is TGCAGCGTTTCCGAACAGGGCCGAAGCCAGCCCCAGCATTTT. Its protein is CSVSEQGRSQPQHF.

The CDR3 DNA reads as TGTGCCACCAGCAGAGTTTCGCAGGGCCTTCAGTACTTC. It encodes CATSRVSQGLQYF. This chain uses TRBV15 with TRBJ2-4; possibly TRBD1 for D (5 bases). V lost 1 base to trimming and J lost 11 bases, with 12 bases between them. Germline values: CDR1 LNHNV, CDR2 YYDKDF (reference sequence). CDR3 length equals 13 residues.

The chain joins TRBV9 to TRBJ2-5, with a possible D match to TRBD2 (7 bases). Per germline, CDR1 SGDLS and CDR2 YYNGEE. V lost 0 bases to trimming and J lost 2 bases, with 17 bases between them. This CDR3 spans 17 amino acids. CDR3 region: CASSVDGRGPLQETQYF. As DNA, the CDR3 is TGTGCCAGCAGCGTAGATGGGCGGGGGCCCCTGCAAGAGACCCAGTACTTC. Filled out from reference TRBV9 and TRBJ2-5, the complete variable domain reads DSGVTQTPKHLITATGQRVTLRCSPRSGDLSVYWYQQSLDQGLQFLIQYYNGEERAKGNILERFSAQQFPDLHSELNLSSLELGDSALYFCASSVDGRGPLQETQYFGPGTRLLVL.

The genes are TRBV14 and TRBJ2-3; D call uncertain. Germline assignment: CDR1 SGHDN and CDR2 FVKESK. This CDR3 region has 12 residues. The V and J ends lost 4 bases and 4 bases respectively, with 6 bases between them. CDR3 in DNA: TGTGCCAGCAGCCCAGTTGCAGATACGCAGTATTTT. Translating it yields CASSPVADTQYF.

The gene calls are TRBV6-6 and TRBJ2-3; D ambiguous. The CDR3 has 14 amino acids. The ends were cut back, 10 bases at V and 0 bases at J, with 14 bases in the middle. CDR1 and CDR2 from the germline V gene are MNHNY and SVGAGI (reference sequence). The CDR3: CATSLQRSTDTQYF. The CDR3 coding sequence is TGTGCCACCTCGCTCCAGCGTAGCACAGATACGCAGTATTTT.

The chain carries TRBV5-6 and TRBJ1-6; TRBD1 matches at 7 bases. CDR1 is SGHDT and CDR2 is YYEEEE in the germline V gene. The length of the CDR3 is 16 residues. The V and J ends lost 2 bases and 2 bases, in that order; junction bases with no gene match: 4. This chain's CDR3 is CASSFTGDPYNSPLHF. CDR3 nucleotides: TGTGCCAGCAGCTTTACAGGGGACCCCTATAATTCACCCCTCCACTTT.

This chain links TRBV5-1 with TRBJ1-1; D unresolved. Germline V gene lookup returns CDR1 SGHRS and CDR2 YFSETQ. V shed 0 bases and J shed 1 base, with 13 bases lying between them. The CDR3 is 16 amino acids. The CDR3 sequence is CASSLAWAQANTEAFF. CDR3 coding DNA: TGCGCCAGCAGCTTGGCGTGGGCCCAGGCGAACACTGAAGCTTTCTTT.

The chain combines TRBV19 with TRBJ2-7; D is perhaps TRBD2 (5 bases). Germline V gene data show CDR1 as LNHDA and CDR2 as SQIVND (reference sequence). Trimming removed 4 bases at V and 5 bases at J, with 15 bases between. CDR3 length: 14 residues. The CDR3 here is CASSSPQRRNEQYF. The CDR3 DNA sequence: TGTGCCAGTAGTAGCCCTCAGCGGAGAAACGAGCAGTACTTC.

This clone was seen a handful of times. The J gene is TRBJ1-3, the V gene TRBV14; 7 positions agree with TRBD1. The V gene's germline CDR1 is SGHDN and CDR2 FVKESK. Trimming took 4 bases from V and 3 from J; bases not matched to a gene: 6. This CDR3 contains 15 residues. CDR3 amino acids: CASSLLTGFGNTIYF. As DNA, the CDR3 is TGTGCCAGCAGCCTACTGACAGGGTTTGGAAACACCATATATTTT.

The chain employs TRBV19 and TRBJ2-1; weak D call: TRBD2 (5 bases). V was pared by 4 bases and J by 1 base, with 11 bases between. The CDR3 is made up of 15 amino acids. Germline CDR1 LNHDA, CDR2 SQIVND (reference sequence). CDR3 nucleotides: TGTGCCAGTAGTAGGAGCGGAACTTCCTACAATGAGCAGTTCTTC. Protein product: CASSRSGTSYNEQFF.

This chain uses TRBV18 with TRBJ2-2; 7 nucleotides agree with TRBD1. CDR1 and CDR2 from the germline V gene are KGHSH and LQKENI. CDR3 length: 16 amino acids. Trimming cost V 4 bases and J 1 base; bases outside gene matches: 6. The CDR3 spells CASSLGTVKNTGELFF. The CDR3 bases are TGTGCCAGCTCACTCGGGACAGTTAAGAACACCGGGGAGCTGTTTTTT.

The chain combines TRBV11-2 with TRBJ2-2; 9 bases match TRBD2. CDR1 is SGHAT and CDR2 is FQNNGV in the germline V gene. The V segment lost 0 bases and the J segment 9 bases; nucleotides outside the gene matches: 8. The length of the CDR3 is 16 residues. Here the CDR3 DNA reads TGTGCCAGCAGCTTAGATTTGGCTAGCGGGACGCGGGAGCTGTTTTTT. Translation gives CASSLDLASGTRELFF.

The V and J genes are TRBV14 and TRBJ1-2, with a possible D match to TRBD1 (5 bases). Trimming took 5 bases from V and 4 from J, leaving 14 bases between them. CDR3 length: 14 amino acids. Germline CDR1 SGHDN, CDR2 FVKESK. Here the CDR3 reads CASSFFRVGYGYTF. CDR3 DNA: TGTGCCAGCAGCTTCTTCAGGGTTGGCTATGGCTACACCTTC.

The V call is TRBV11-3, the J call TRBJ2-3, with TRBD2 identical over 15 bases. In germline, CDR1 is SGHNT, CDR2 YENEEA. V was clipped by 5 bases and J by 5 bases; unmatched bases: 2. The CDR3 length is 15 residues. CDR3 sequence: CASSQGLAGGDTQYF. CDR3 nucleotide sequence: TGTGCCAGCAGCCAGGGACTAGCGGGGGGAGATACGCAGTATTTT.

This clone was counted between two and nine times. The CDR3 sequence: CASSLEGYYGYTF. The DNA for the CDR3 is TGTGCCAGCAGCCTAGAAGGTTACTATGGCTACACCTTC. The V call is TRBV28, the J call TRBJ1-2; D unresolved. Germline V gene lookup returns CDR1 MDHEN and CDR2 SYDVKM. Trimming stripped 6 bases from V and 3 bases from J, with 11 bases between. This CDR3 region has 13 residues.

The CDR3: CASSYGSTDTQYF. CDR3 in DNA: TGTGCCAGCAGCTACGGGAGCACAGATACGCAGTATTTT. The chain carries TRBV7-9 and TRBJ2-3, with D unclear. The germline CDR1 and CDR2 sequences are SEHNR and FQNEAQ (reference sequence). The CDR3 is 13 residues long. Trimming removed 4 bases from V and 0 bases from J, with 5 bases in between.

The chain links TRBV30 to TRBJ2-5; 8 bases fit TRBD2. Germline values: CDR1 GTSNPN, CDR2 SVGIG (reference sequence). The CDR3 sequence is 15 residues long. Trimming removed 0 bases from V and 5 bases from J; junction bases left unmatched: 8. The CDR3 region is CAWSVGAGVGETQYF. Here the CDR3 DNA reads TGTGCCTGGAGTGTAGGAGCGGGGGTAGGCGAGACCCAGTACTTC.

The rearrangement uses TRBV19 and TRBJ2-5; 9 bases match TRBD2. CDR1 is LNHDA, CDR2 SQIVND, per germline (reference sequence). The CDR3 length is 15 residues. V was pared by 5 bases and J by 1 base, with 5 bases of the junction left unmatched. CDR3 residues: CASSASGGPQETQYF. CDR3 nucleotides: TGTGCCAGTAGTGCCAGCGGGGGGCCCCAAGAGACCCAGTACTTC.

This clone appeared once. The chain uses TRBV18 and TRBJ2-2; D is ambiguous. This CDR3 contains 15 residues. V was clipped by 2 bases and J by 1 base, with 8 bases between them. Per germline, CDR1 KGHSH and CDR2 LQKENI. The CDR3 region has the DNA TGTGCCAGCTCACCATTAGATGTGAACACCGGGGAGCTGTTTTTT. It encodes CASSPLDVNTGELFF.

A few counts support this clone. The rearrangement links TRBV24-1 to TRBJ2-2; 9 bases map to TRBD1. The CDR3 sequence is 16 residues long. Germline lookup yields CDR1 KGHDR and CDR2 SFDVKD. The V and J ends lost 4 bases and 2 bases, in that order; junction bases with no gene match: 4. For the CDR3, the DNA is TGTGCCACCAGTGACCCGGGACAGGGAAACACCGGGGAGCTGTTTTTT. This translates into CATSDPGQGNTGELFF.

The chain uses TRBV5-4 and TRBJ1-1; D is unclear. This CDR3 contains 15 residues. Germline loops: CDR1 SGHNT, CDR2 YYREEE (reference sequence). Trimming removed 3 bases at V and 1 base at J, with 13 bases between. CDR3 sequence: CASSWKRAANTEAFF. The CDR3 DNA sequence: TGTGCCAGCAGCTGGAAGAGGGCGGCGAACACTGAAGCTTTCTTT.